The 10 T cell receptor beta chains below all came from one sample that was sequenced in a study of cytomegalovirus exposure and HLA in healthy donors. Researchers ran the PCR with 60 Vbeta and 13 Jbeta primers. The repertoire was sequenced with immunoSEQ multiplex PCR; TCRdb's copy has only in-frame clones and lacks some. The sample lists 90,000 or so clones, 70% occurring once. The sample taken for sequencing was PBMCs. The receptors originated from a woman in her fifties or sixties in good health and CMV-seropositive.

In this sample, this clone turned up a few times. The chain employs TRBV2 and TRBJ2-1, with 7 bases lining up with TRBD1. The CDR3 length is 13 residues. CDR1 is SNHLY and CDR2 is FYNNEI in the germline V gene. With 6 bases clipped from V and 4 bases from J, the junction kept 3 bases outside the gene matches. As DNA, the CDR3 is TGTGCCAGCAGCAAGGACAGGTACAATGAGCAGTTCTTC. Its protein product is CASSKDRYNEQFF.

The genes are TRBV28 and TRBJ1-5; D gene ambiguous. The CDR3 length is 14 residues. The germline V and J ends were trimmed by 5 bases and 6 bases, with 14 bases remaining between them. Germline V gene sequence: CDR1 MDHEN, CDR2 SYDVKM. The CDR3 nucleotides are TGTGCCAGCAGTACGGTACCTCAGGTTCAGCCCCAGCATTTT. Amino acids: CASSTVPQVQPQHF.

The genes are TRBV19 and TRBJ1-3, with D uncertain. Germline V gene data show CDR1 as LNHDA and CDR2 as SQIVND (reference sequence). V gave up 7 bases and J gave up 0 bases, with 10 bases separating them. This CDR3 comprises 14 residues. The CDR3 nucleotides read TGTGCCAGTACGGGGTCCTACTCTGGAAACACCATATATTTT. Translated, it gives CASTGSYSGNTIYF.

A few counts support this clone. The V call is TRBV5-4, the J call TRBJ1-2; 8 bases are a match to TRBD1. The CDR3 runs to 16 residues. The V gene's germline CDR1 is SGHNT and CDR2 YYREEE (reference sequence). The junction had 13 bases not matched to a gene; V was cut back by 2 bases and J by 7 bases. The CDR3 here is CASSFSAGGAMVGYTF. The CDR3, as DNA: TGTGCCAGCAGCTTCTCTGCAGGGGGCGCGATGGTTGGCTACACCTTC.

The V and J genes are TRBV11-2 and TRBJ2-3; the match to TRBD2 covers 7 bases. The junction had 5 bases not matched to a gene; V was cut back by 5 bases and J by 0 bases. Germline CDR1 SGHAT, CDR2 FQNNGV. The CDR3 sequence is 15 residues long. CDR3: CASSRLALSTDTQYF. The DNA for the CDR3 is TGTGCCAGCAGCCGACTAGCACTCAGCACAGATACGCAGTATTTT.

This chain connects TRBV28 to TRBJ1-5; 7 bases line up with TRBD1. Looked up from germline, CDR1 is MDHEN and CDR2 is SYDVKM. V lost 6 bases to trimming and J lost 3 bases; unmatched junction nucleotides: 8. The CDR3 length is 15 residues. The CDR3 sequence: CASRFDRALNQPQHF. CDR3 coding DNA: TGTGCCAGCAGATTCGACAGGGCCCTCAATCAGCCCCAGCATTTT.

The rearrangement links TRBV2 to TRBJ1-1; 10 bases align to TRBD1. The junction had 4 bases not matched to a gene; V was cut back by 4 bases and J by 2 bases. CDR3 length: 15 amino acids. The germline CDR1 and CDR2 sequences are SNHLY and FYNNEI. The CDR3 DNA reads TGTGCCAGCAGTGTCTGGGACAGGGGTAACACTGAAGCTTTCTTT. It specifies CASSVWDRGNTEAFF.

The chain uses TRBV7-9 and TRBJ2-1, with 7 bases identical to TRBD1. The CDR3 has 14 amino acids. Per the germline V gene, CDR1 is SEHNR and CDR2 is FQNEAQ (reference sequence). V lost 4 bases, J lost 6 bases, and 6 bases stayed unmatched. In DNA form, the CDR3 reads TGTGCCAGCAGCTCGACAGGGACGATCAATGAGCAGTTCTTC. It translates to CASSSTGTINEQFF.

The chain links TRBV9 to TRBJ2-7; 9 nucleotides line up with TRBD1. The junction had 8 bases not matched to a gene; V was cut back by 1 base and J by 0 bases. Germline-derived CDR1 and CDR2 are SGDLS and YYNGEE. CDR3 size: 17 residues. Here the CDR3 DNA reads TGTGCCAGCAGCGTATTTCCCCGGGACAGGGCCTCCTACGAGCAGTACTTC. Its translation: CASSVFPRDRASYEQYF.

The CDR3 DNA is TGTGCCAGCATGGCCCGAGAGGGTCGAAAAAATTCACCCCTCCACTTT. It encodes CASMAREGRKNSPLHF. This chain joins TRBV28 and TRBJ1-6; D is undetermined. V was shortened by 7 bases and J by 7 bases, with 20 bases between the two germline ends. The CDR3 extends over 16 amino acids. Germline V lookup: CDR1 MDHEN, CDR2 SYDVKM.